The 32 T cell receptor beta chains listed next were all sequenced from one sample in a study of naive and memory T cell subsets. Both TRBC1 and TRBC2 were covered by a beta constant-region primer of two equimolar oligonucleotides. Each CDR3 protein gets one entry after TCRdb re-called the UMI-ligation and nested PCR reads with MiXCR. Here the sample spans roughly 98,000 distinct CDR3 sequences, more than 6.5% being singletons. The sample comprised central memory CD4+ T cells from blood. These receptors were collected from a human donor in good health.

This clonotype has a count of ten or more. V and J are TRBV4-3 and TRBJ1-2, with D tentatively TRBD1 (5 bases). Germline loops: CDR1 LGHNA, CDR2 YSLEER. V lost 0 bases and J lost 4, with 9 bases in between. This CDR3 contains 14 residues. The CDR3 nucleotides are TGCGCCAGCAGCCAAGACGACAGTCCCTATGGCTACACCTTC. Translated: CASSQDDSPYGYTF.

This clonotype was recorded many times. The chain is built from TRBV7-2 and TRBJ1-6; possibly TRBD1 for D (6 bases). Deletions cut 2 bases from V and 10 bases from J, with 15 bases between. Germline values: CDR1 SGHTA, CDR2 FQGNSA. The CDR3 is 15 amino acids. CDR3 loop: CASSLSGTRKSPLHF. The CDR3 bases are TGTGCCAGCAGCTTATCCGGGACAAGGAAATCACCCCTCCACTTT.

By share, this clonotype ranks as medium-sized. The rearrangement joins TRBV7-2 to TRBJ2-2; no definite D call. The CDR3 length is 15 residues. From germline, CDR1 is SGHTA and CDR2 FQGNSA. V was pared by 4 bases and J by 0 bases, with 9 bases between. DNA for the CDR3: TGTGCCAGCAGCTCCACAAGCGCGAACACCGGGGAGCTGTTTTTT. As protein: CASSSTSANTGELFF.

Remarks on this clonotype: A single base separates this from a much larger clone, so it may be a read error. The V and J genes are TRBV12-3 or TRBV12-4 and TRBJ1-5, with TRBD1 as a possible D gene (5 bases). The CDR3 is 16 amino acids. Here the CDR3 reads CASSYGTGEGNQSQHF. The CDR3 region has the DNA TGTGCCAGCAGTTACGGGACTGGGGAAGGGAATCAGTCCCAGCATTTT.

The CDR3 DNA follows: TGCAGCGTCGCGTCACGGGGCTACGAGCAGTACTTC. Its translation is CSVASRGYEQYF. This sequence joins TRBV29-1 and TRBJ2-7; a possible D gene is TRBD2 (5 bases). The V end was cut by 6 bases, the J end by 3 bases, with 12 bases between. Germline-derived CDR1 and CDR2 are SQVTM and ANQGSEA. This CDR3 contains 12 residues.

This clonotype was observed at least ten times. For the CDR3, the DNA is TGTGCCAGCAGTGAAGGGATCTATGGCTACACCTTC. Translated, it gives CASSEGIYGYTF. V is TRBV2 and J is TRBJ1-2; no firm D call. V dropped 1 base and J dropped 4 bases, with 4 bases sitting between them. Looked up from germline, CDR1 is SNHLY and CDR2 is FYNNEI. The CDR3 has 12 amino acids.

This clonotype was observed at least ten times. The V and J genes are TRBV2 and TRBJ1-4; D call uncertain. Per the germline V gene, CDR1 is SNHLY and CDR2 is FYNNEI. The length of the CDR3 is 15 residues. Trimming left V 3 bases short and J 10 bases short, with 18 bases between. CDR3 sequence (DNA): TGTGCCAGCAGTGACAGAGAGACCCCAACCCGAAAACTGTTTTTT. It translates to CASSDRETPTRKLFF.

This clonotype was seen repeatedly, ten times or more. The chain employs TRBV7-9 and TRBJ1-4; TRBD1 agrees at 7 bases. J lost 8 bases, V lost 6 bases, and 15 bases had no gene match. CDR3 size: 16 residues. The germline V gene encodes CDR1 SEHNR and CDR2 FQNEAQ (reference sequence). CDR3 sequence: CASSPSTTGAGEKLFF. Here the CDR3 DNA reads TGTGCCAGCAGTCCCTCGACCACAGGGGCAGGGGAAAAACTGTTTTTT.

The CDR3 loop reads CASSPGLGTQYF. The CDR3 DNA follows: TGTGCCAGCAGCCCAGGTCTAGGGACCCAGTACTTC. The V and J genes are TRBV7-2 and TRBJ2-5; D gene unclear. Trimming left V 5 bases short and J 7 bases short, with 11 bases between. The CDR3 loop spans 12 amino acids. Per the germline V gene, CDR1 is SGHTA and CDR2 is FQGNSA.

This clonotype was seen ten or more times. The chain combines TRBV18 with TRBJ2-3; D perhaps matches TRBD2 (6 bases). V shed 3 bases and J shed 1 base, with 11 bases lying between them. The CDR3 contains 15 residues. Germline CDR1 and CDR2: KGHSH and LQKENI. CDR3 in amino acids: CASSPTGAGTDTQYF. CDR3 coding DNA: TGTGCCAGCTCACCCACGGGAGCCGGCACAGATACGCAGTATTTT.

Many counts were recorded for this clonotype. V is TRBV6-2 or TRBV6-3 and J is TRBJ1-1, with 7 bases aligning to TRBD1. V was pared by 4 bases and J by 4 bases, with 30 bases of the junction left unmatched. CDR1 and CDR2 from the germline V gene are MNHEY and SVGEGT. This CDR3 region has 22 residues. The CDR3 loop reads CASSFSLPNFRDSLGRGTEAFF. For the CDR3, the DNA is TGTGCCAGCAGTTTCTCGCTGCCCAACTTCCGGGACAGCCTTGGCCGGGGCACTGAAGCTTTCTTT.

The chain employs TRBV7-6 and TRBJ2-3; D is ambiguous. Per the germline V gene, CDR1 is SGHVS and CDR2 is FNYEAQ. V dropped 5 bases and J dropped 0 bases, with 9 bases sitting between them. The CDR3 spans 14 residues. The CDR3 spells CASSDGPSTDTQYF. The DNA for the CDR3 is TGTGCCAGCAGCGACGGACCGAGCACAGATACGCAGTATTTT. Drawing the rest from reference TRBV7-6 and TRBJ2-3, the complete variable domain is GAGVSQSPRYKVTKRGQDVALRCDPISGHVSLYWYRQALGQGPEFLTYFNYEAQQDKSGLPNDRFSAERPEGSISTLTIQRTEQRDSAMYRCASSDGPSTDTQYFGPGTRLTVL.

About this clonotype itself: A read error may explain this, as a much larger clone is one base away. The rearrangement links TRBV29-1 to TRBJ1-2, with D tentatively TRBD1 (5 bases). This CDR3 comprises 13 residues. CDR1 and CDR2 (germline): SQVTM, ANQGSEA. The V and J ends lost 6 bases and 4 bases respectively, with 15 bases between them. DNA for the CDR3: TGCAGCGTATCGCGCGGGGGTATCTATGGCTACACCTTC. It is translated as CSVSRGGIYGYTF.

This clonotype was observed at least ten times. The chain recombines TRBV18 with TRBJ2-5; 8 bases are a match to TRBD2. This CDR3 has 15 residues. V lost 3 bases to trimming and J lost 2 bases; unmatched junction nucleotides: 5. Germline V gene sequence: CDR1 KGHSH, CDR2 LQKENI. CDR3 DNA: TGTGCCAGCTCACCCGGGATAGCGGGGCAAGAGACCCAGTACTTC. Its protein product is CASSPGIAGQETQYF.

This clonotype was seen many times. The chain recombines TRBV2 with TRBJ2-5; D is uncertain. Germline CDR1 and CDR2: SNHLY and FYNNEI. CDR3 length equals 11 residues. V was cut by 7 bases and J by 5 bases, with 8 bases left in between. The CDR3: CASKGAETQYF. The CDR3 bases are TGTGCCAGCAAGGGTGCCGAGACCCAGTACTTC. The entire variable domain, with the rest obtained from reference TRBV2 and TRBJ2-5, is as follows: EPEVTQTPSHQVTQMGQEVILRCVPISNHLYFYWYRQILGQKVEFLVSFYNNEISEKSEIFDDQFSVERPDGSNFTLKIRSTKLEDSAMYFCASKGAETQYFGPGTRLLVL.

V is TRBV12-3 or TRBV12-4 and J is TRBJ2-2, with TRBD2 as a possible D gene (7 bases). The ends were cut back, 6 bases at V and 7 bases at J, with 21 bases in the middle. The CDR3 consists of 16 residues. The CDR3 is CASRRGQSGGGGELFF. In DNA, the CDR3 is TGTGCCAGCAGAAGAGGACAGAGCGGCGGGGGCGGGGAGCTGTTTTTT.

There are many counts of this clonotype. The chain combines TRBV4-3 with TRBJ1-2; possible D gene TRBD1, 6 bases. Germline lookup yields CDR1 LGHNA and CDR2 YSLEER. Trimming took 1 base from V and 8 from J, leaving 20 bases between them. The CDR3 is 16 amino acids. The CDR3 reads CASSQGGTGASSGYTF. DNA of the CDR3: TGCGCCAGCAGCCAAGGGGGCACGGGGGCCAGTAGCGGCTACACCTTC.

This clonotype was seen repeatedly, ten times or more. V usage is TRBV7-2 and J usage is TRBJ2-1; possibly TRBD1 for D (5 bases). Germline CDR1 and CDR2: SGHTA and FQGNSA. This CDR3 region has 14 residues. Trimming pared 10 bases from V and 1 base from J, leaving 14 bases between. CDR3 in DNA: TGTGCCACCAAGACAGTCCCATCCTACAATGAGCAGTTCTTC. Translated, it gives CATKTVPSYNEQFF.

The genes are TRBV7-2 and TRBJ2-5, with D possibly TRBD2 on 6 matching bases. The CDR3 runs 14 residues. Germline V gene lookup returns CDR1 SGHTA and CDR2 FQGNSA. V was shortened by 5 bases and J by 4 bases, with 14 bases between the two germline ends. In DNA, the CDR3 is TGTGCCAGCAGCATCAGGGAGGTGGCAGAGACCCAGTACTTC. Residues: CASSIREVAETQYF. Full variable domain (remainder filled in from reference TRBV7-2 and TRBJ2-5): GAGVSQSPSNKVTEKGKDVELRCDPISGHTALYWYRQSLGQGLEFLIYFQGNSAPDKSGLPSDRFSAERTGGSVSTLTIQRTQQEDSAVYLCASSIREVAETQYFGPGTRLLVL.

This clonotype showed up many times. The chain employs TRBV19 and TRBJ1-5; TRBD1 might be the D (6 bases). V dropped 8 bases and J dropped 4 bases, with 15 bases sitting between them. Germline CDR1 and CDR2: LNHDA and SQIVND (reference sequence). This CDR3 is 14 amino acids long. The CDR3 loop is CASGTTGRNQPQHF. The CDR3, as DNA: TGTGCCAGTGGAACTACAGGGCGGAATCAGCCCCAGCATTTT. Combining the CDR3 with reference TRBV19 and TRBJ1-5 gives the whole variable domain DGGITQSPKYLFRKEGQNVTLSCEQNLNHDAMYWYRQDPGQGLRLIYYSQIVNDFQKGDIAEGYSVSREKKESFPLTVTSAQKNPTAFYLCASGTTGRNQPQHFGDGTRLSIL.

At least ten counts were recorded for this clonotype. This chain connects TRBV6-1 to TRBJ1-1; no firm D call. This CDR3 comprises 14 residues. V lost 5 bases, J lost 4 bases, and 14 bases lay in between. The V gene's germline CDR1 is MNHNS and CDR2 SASEGT. CDR3 coding DNA: TGTGCCAGCAGTAAGGAGGCGAGAACCACTGAAGCTTTCTTT. Its translation: CASSKEARTTEAFF.

This clonotype was counted only a few times. This rearrangement joins TRBV29-1 to TRBJ2-5; no firm D call. The CDR3 spans 12 residues. V lost 4 bases and J 4 bases, leaving 10 bases between the germline ends. From germline, CDR1 is SQVTM and CDR2 ANQGSEA. CDR3 sequence reads: CSVAGRRETQYF. The CDR3 DNA reads as TGCAGCGTTGCCGGCAGAAGAGAGACCCAGTACTTC.

Concerning this clonotype: A much larger clonotype is one base distant, so this may be a read error. The chain couples TRBV7-2 to TRBJ2-7; 9 nucleotides agree with TRBD2. Per the germline V gene, CDR1 is SGHTA and CDR2 is FQGNSA. J gave up 4 bases and V 4 bases, and 8 bases lay outside the gene matches. The CDR3 extends over 15 amino acids. The CDR3 here is CASSYVGGRDYEQYF. CDR3 sequence (DNA): TGTGCCAGCAGCTATGTAGGCGGGAGGGATTACGAGCAGTACTTC.

The table lists this clonotype with many counts. The CDR3 reads CASSSSGAGNQPQHF. CDR3 DNA sequence: TGTGCCAGCAGCTCATCAGGGGCCGGCAATCAGCCCCAGCATTTT. The chain is built from TRBV7-9 and TRBJ1-5; TRBD1 is a possible D gene (6 bases). Germline V gene lookup returns CDR1 SEHNR and CDR2 FQNEAQ (reference sequence). This CDR3 is built from 15 residues. Trimming removed 4 bases from V and 2 bases from J, with 12 bases in between.

This clonotype has just a few counts. The chain carries TRBV7-3 and TRBJ2-1; no clear D. V lost 2 bases and J 5 bases, leaving 13 bases between the germline ends. Germline loops: CDR1 SGHTA, CDR2 FQGTGA. CDR3 length equals 15 residues. CDR3 bases: TGTGCCAGCAGCTTAGGGTCTAAACCTCACAATGAGCAGTTCTTC. Protein sequence: CASSLGSKPHNEQFF.

This clonotype was recorded many times. The chain carries TRBV6-1 and TRBJ1-5; a possible D gene is TRBD1 (5 bases). Trimming took 1 base from V and 4 from J, leaving 20 bases between them. The CDR3 is 18 amino acids. Per the germline V gene, CDR1 is MNHNS and CDR2 is SASEGT. The CDR3 sequence is CASSEGGWGGRQNQPQHF. DNA of the CDR3: TGTGCCAGCAGTGAAGGAGGTTGGGGGGGGAGGCAGAATCAGCCCCAGCATTTT.

This clonotype was detected many times. This sequence joins TRBV7-9 and TRBJ1-4, with TRBD1 as a possible D gene (5 bases). V lost 3 bases to trimming and J lost 3 bases, with 8 bases between them. Germline V CDR1 and CDR2: SEHNR, FQNEAQ (reference sequence). The CDR3 length is 14 residues. CDR3 sequence reads: CASSFGGSNEKLFF. The CDR3 nucleotides read TGTGCCAGCAGCTTTGGGGGATCTAATGAAAAACTGTTTTTT.

The sample holds many counts of this clonotype. J is TRBJ1-1 and V is TRBV29-1; 11 nucleotides match TRBD1. Germline assignment: CDR1 SQVTM and CDR2 ANQGSEA. V lost 6 bases and J lost 3; bases outside the gene matches: 12. The CDR3 sequence is 16 residues long. The CDR3 DNA sequence: TGCAGCGTAGAGCCTAGGACAGGGGGCAAGGACACTGAAGCTTTCTTT. Its protein is CSVEPRTGGKDTEAFF.

With respect to this clonotype: Sequence at one end of the junction differs from germline and may be a read error. The rearrangement joins TRBV7-9 to TRBJ2-2; 10 bases line up with TRBD2. The CDR3 is 17 residues long. Per the germline V gene, CDR1 is SEHNR and CDR2 is FQNEAQ (reference sequence). The CDR3 sequence: CASSQGSLAGETGELFF. CDR3 DNA: TGTGCCAGCAGCCAAGGGTCGCTAGCGGGAGAGACCGGGGAGCTGTTCTTT.

This clonotype was counted ten times or more. This sequence joins TRBV14 and TRBJ1-6, with 9 bases aligning to TRBD1. After removal of 4 bases from V and 9 bases from J, the junction contained 4 bases not matched to a gene. Germline loops: CDR1 SGHDN, CDR2 FVKESK. The CDR3 length is 14 residues. For the CDR3, the DNA is TGTGCCAGCAGCCTCGGACAGGGGTTTTCACCCCTCCACTTT. As protein: CASSLGQGFSPLHF.

This clonotype came up many times. The V call is TRBV6-1, the J call TRBJ1-5; TRBD1 might be the D (5 bases). This CDR3 has 15 residues. Germline V gene lookup returns CDR1 MNHNS and CDR2 SASEGT. V was pared by 5 bases and J by 3 bases, with 14 bases between. CDR3 sequence reads: CASSFQGGNNQPQHF. In nucleotides, the CDR3 is TGTGCCAGCAGTTTTCAGGGAGGAAACAATCAGCCCCAGCATTTT.

This clonotype showed up many times. The CDR3 here is CASSQGFQGDTEAFF. Written as DNA, the CDR3 is TGTGCCAGCAGCCAAGGTTTCCAGGGAGACACTGAAGCTTTCTTT. The chain combines TRBV3-1 with TRBJ1-1, with D possibly TRBD1 on 5 matching bases. The V gene's germline CDR1 is LGHDT and CDR2 YNNKEL (reference sequence). This CDR3 comprises 15 residues. Trimming took off 1 base at V and 3 bases at J, with 12 bases between the two ends.